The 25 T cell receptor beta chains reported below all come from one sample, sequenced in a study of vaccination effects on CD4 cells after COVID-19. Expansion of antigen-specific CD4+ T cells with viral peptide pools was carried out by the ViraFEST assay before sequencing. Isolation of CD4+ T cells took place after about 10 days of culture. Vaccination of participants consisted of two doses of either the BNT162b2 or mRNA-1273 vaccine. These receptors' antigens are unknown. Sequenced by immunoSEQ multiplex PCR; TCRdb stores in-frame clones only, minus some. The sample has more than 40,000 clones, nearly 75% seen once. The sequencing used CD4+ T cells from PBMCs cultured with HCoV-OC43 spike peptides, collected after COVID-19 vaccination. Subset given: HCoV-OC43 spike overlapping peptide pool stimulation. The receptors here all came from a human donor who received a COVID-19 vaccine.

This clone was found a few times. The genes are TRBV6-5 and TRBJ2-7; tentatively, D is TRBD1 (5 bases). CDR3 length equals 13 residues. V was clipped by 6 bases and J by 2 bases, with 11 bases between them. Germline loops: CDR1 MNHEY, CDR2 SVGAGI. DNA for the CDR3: TGTGCCAGCAGGATAGACAGTACCTACGAGCAGTACTTC. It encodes CASRIDSTYEQYF.

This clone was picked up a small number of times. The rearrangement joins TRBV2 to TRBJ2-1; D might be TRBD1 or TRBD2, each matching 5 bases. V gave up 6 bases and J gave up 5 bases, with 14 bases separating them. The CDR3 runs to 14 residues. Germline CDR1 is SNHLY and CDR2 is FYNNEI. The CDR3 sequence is CASRAGTPNNEQFF. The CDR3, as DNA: TGTGCCAGCAGAGCCGGGACCCCGAACAATGAGCAGTTCTTC.

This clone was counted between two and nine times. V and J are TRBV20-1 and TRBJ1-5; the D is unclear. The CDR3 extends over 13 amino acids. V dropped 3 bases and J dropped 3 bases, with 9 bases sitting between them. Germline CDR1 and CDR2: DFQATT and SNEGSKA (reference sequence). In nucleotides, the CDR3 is TGCAGTGCTAGTAGGACCGACAATCAGCCCCAGCATTTT. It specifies CSASRTDNQPQHF.

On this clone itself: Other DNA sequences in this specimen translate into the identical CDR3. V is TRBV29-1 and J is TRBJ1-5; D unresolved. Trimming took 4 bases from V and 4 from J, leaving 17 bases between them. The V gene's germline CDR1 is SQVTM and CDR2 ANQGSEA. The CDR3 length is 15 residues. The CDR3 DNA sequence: TGCAGCGTTGCCGATGGGGTGTTGGGGAATCAGCCCCAGCATTTT. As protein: CSVADGVLGNQPQHF.

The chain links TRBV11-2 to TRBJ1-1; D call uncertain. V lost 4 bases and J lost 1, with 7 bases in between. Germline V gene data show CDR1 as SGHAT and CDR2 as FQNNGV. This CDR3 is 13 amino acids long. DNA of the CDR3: TGTGCCAGCAGCTATATAACGAACACTGAAGCTTTCTTT. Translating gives CASSYITNTEAFF.

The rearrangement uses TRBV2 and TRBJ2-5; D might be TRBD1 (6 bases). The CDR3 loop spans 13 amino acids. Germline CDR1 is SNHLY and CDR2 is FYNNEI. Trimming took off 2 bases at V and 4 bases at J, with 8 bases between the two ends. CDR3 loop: CASSERRGETQYF. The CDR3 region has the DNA TGTGCCAGCAGTGAACGCAGGGGAGAGACCCAGTACTTC.

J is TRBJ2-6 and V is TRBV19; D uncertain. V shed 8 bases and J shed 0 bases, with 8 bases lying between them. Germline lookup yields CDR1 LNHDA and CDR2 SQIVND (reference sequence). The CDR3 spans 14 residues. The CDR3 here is CASAGSSGANVLTF. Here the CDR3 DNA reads TGTGCCAGTGCAGGCAGCTCTGGGGCCAACGTCCTGACTTTC.

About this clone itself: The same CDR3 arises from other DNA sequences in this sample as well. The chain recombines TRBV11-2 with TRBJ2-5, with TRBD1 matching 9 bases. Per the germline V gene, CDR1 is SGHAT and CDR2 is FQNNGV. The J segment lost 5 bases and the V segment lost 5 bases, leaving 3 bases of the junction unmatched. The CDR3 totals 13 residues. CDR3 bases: TGTGCCAGCAGCACGACAGGGGGGGAGACCCAGTACTTC. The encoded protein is CASSTTGGETQYF.

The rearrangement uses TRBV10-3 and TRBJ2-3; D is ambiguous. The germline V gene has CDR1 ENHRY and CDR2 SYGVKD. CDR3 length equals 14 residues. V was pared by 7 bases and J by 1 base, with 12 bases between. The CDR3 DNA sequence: TGTGCCATCACCAAAAGCCGGCGCACAGATACGCAGTATTTT. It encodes CAITKSRRTDTQYF.

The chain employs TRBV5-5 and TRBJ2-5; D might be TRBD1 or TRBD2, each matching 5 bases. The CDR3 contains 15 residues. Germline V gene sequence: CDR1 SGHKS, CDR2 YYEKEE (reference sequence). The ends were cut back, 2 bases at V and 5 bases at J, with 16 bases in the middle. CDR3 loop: CASSFEGTHPETQYF. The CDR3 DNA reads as TGTGCCAGCAGCTTTGAGGGGACCCACCCGGAGACCCAGTACTTC.

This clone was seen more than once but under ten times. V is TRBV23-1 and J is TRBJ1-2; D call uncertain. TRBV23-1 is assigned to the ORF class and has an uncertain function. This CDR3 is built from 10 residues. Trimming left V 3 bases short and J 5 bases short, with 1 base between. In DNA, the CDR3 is TGCGCCAGCAGTCATTATGGCTACACCTTC. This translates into CASSHYGYTF.

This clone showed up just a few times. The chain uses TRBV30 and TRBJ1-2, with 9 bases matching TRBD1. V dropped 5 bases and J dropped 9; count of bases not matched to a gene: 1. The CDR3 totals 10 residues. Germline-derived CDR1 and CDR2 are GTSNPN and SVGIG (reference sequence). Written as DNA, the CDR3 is TGTGCCTGGGGACAGGGGAGCTACACCTTC. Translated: CAWGQGSYTF.

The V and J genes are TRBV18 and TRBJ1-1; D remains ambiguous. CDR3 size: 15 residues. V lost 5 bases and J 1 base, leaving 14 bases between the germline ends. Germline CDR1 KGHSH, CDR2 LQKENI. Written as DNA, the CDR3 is TGTGCCAGCTCAAAGTTTGGGGAAAAGAACACTGAAGCTTTCTTT. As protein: CASSKFGEKNTEAFF.

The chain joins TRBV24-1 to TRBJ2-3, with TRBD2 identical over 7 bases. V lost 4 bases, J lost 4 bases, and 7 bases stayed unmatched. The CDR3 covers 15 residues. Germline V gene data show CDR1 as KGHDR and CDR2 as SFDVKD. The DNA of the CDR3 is TGTGCCACCAGTGAGTTAAGACTAGCCTCAGATACGCAGTATTTT. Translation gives CATSELRLASDTQYF.

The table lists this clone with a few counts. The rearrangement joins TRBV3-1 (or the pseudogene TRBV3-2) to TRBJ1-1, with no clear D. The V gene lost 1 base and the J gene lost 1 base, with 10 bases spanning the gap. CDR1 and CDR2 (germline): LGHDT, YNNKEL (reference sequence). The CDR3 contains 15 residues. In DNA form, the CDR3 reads TGTGCCAGCAGCCAAGCCGGAGGACCGAACACTGAAGCTTTCTTT. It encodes CASSQAGGPNTEAFF.

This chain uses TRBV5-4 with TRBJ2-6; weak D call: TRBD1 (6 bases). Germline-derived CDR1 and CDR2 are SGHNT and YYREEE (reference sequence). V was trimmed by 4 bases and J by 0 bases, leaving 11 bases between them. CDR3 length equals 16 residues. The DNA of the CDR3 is TGTGCCAGCAGCCCACCAGGGGTCTCTGGGGCCAACGTCCTGACTTTC. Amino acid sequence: CASSPPGVSGANVLTF.

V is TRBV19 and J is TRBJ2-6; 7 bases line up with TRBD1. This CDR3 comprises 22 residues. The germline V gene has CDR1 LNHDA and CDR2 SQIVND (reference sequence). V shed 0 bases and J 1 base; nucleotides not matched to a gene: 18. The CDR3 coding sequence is TGTGCCAGTAGTATAGAGGGCAGGGGGTTCACACGCACGGCTTCTGGGGCCAACGTCCTGACTTTC. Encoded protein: CASSIEGRGFTRTASGANVLTF.

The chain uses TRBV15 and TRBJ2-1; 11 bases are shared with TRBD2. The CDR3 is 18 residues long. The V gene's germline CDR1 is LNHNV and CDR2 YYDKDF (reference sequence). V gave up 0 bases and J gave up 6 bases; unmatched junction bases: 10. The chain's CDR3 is CATSRDPPGLAVRNEQFF. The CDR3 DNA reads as TGTGCCACCAGCAGAGATCCACCGGGACTAGCGGTACGCAATGAGCAGTTCTTC.

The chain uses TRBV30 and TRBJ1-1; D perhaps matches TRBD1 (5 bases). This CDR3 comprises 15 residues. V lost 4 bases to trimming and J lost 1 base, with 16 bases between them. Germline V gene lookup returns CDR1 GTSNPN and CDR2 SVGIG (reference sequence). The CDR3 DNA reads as TGTGCCTGGAACAAAGCAGGGTCGGCGAACACTGAAGCTTTCTTT. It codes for CAWNKAGSANTEAFF. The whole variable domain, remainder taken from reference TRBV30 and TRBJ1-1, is SQTIHQWPATLVQPVGSPLSLECTVEGTSNPNLYWYRQAAGRGLQLLFYSVGIGQISSEVPQNLSASRPQDRQFILSSKKLLLSDSGFYLCAWNKAGSANTEAFFGQGTRLTVV.

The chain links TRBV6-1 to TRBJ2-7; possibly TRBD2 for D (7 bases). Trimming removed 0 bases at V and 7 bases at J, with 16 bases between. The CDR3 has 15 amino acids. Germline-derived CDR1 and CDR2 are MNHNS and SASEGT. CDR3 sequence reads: CASSEAPGGPGEQYF. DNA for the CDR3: TGTGCCAGCAGTGAAGCGCCGGGGGGCCCGGGGGAGCAGTACTTC.

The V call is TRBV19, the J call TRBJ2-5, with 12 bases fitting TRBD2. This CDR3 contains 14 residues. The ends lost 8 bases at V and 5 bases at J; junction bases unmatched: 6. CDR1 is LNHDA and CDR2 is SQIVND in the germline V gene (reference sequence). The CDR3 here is CASSSGGASETQYF. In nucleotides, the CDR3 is TGTGCCAGTTCTAGCGGGGGGGCCTCGGAGACCCAGTACTTC.

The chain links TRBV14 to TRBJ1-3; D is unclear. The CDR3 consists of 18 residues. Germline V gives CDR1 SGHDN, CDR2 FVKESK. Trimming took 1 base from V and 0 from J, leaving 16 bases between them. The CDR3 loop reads CASSQVRRRTSSGNTIYF. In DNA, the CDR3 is TGTGCCAGCAGCCAAGTCCGCAGAAGGACGTCCTCTGGAAACACCATATATTTT.

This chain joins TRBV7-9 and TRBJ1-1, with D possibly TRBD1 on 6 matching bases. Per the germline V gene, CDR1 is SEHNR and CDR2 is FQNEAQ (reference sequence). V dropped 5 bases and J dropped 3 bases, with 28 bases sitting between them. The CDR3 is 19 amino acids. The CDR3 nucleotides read TGTGCCAGCAGCCTCCTCAACGCCAGGGAGAAGGCAGGGGACACTGAAGCTTTCTTT. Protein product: CASSLLNAREKAGDTEAFF.

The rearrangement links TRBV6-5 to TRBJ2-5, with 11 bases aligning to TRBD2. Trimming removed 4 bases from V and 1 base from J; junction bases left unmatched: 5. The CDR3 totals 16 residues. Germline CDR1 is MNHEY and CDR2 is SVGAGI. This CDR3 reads CASSFTSGGLQETQYF. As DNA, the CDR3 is TGTGCCAGCAGTTTTACTAGCGGGGGCCTCCAAGAGACCCAGTACTTC.

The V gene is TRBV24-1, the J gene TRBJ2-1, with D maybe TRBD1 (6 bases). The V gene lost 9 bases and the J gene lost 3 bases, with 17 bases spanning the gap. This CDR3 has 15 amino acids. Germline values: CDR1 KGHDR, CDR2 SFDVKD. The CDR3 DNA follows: TGTGCCACCTCCACCGGGACAACGATCTACAATGAGCAGTTCTTC. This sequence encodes CATSTGTTIYNEQFF.